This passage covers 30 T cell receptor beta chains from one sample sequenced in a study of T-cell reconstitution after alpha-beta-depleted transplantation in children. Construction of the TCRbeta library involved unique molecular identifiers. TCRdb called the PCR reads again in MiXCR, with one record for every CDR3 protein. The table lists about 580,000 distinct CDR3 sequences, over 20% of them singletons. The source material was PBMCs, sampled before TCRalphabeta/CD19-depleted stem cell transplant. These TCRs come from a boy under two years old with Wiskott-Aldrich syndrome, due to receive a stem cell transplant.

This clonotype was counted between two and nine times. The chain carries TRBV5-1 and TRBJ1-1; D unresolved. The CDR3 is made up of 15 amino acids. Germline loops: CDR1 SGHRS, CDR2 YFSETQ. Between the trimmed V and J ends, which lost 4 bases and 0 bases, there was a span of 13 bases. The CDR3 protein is CASSTGRILNTEAFF. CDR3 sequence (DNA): TGCGCCAGCAGCACCGGAAGGATCTTGAACACTGAAGCTTTCTTT.

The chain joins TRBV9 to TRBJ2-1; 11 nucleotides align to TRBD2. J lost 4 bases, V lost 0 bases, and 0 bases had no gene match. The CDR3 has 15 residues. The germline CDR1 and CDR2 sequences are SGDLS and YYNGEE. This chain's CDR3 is CASSVASGGYNEQFF. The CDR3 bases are TGTGCCAGCAGCGTAGCTAGCGGGGGGTACAATGAGCAGTTCTTC. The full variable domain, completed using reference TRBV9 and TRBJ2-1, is DSGVTQTPKHLITATGQRVTLRCSPRSGDLSVYWYQQSLDQGLQFLIQYYNGEERAKGNILERFSAQQFPDLHSELNLSSLELGDSALYFCASSVASGGYNEQFFGPGTRLTVL.

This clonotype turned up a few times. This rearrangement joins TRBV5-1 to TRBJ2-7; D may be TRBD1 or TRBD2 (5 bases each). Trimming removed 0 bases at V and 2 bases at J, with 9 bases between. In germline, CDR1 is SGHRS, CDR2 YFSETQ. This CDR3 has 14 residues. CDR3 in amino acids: CASSLEQGPYEQYF. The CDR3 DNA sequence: TGCGCCAGCAGCTTGGAGCAGGGACCCTACGAGCAGTACTTC. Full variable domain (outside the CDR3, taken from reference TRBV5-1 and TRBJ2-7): KAGVTQTPRYLIKTRGQQVTLSCSPISGHRSVSWYQQTPGQGLQFLFEYFSETQRNKGNFPGRFSGRQFSNSRSEMNVSTLELGDSALYLCASSLEQGPYEQYFGPGTRLTVT.

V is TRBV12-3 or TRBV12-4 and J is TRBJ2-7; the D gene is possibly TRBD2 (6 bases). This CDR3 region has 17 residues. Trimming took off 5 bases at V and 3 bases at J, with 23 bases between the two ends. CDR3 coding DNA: TGTGCCAGCAGTCTAGAGAGGTGGAGGGAGGACTTCTACGAGCAGTACTTC. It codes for CASSLERWREDFYEQYF.

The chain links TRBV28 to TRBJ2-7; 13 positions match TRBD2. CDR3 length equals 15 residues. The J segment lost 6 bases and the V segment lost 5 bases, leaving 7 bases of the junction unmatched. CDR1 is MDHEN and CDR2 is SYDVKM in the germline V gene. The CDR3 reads CASSPRTSGGLEQYF. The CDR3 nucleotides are TGTGCCAGCAGTCCACGGACTAGCGGGGGCCTCGAGCAGTACTTC.

DNA of the CDR3: TGCAGTGTTTCCCCCGGTATTGAATTGGATACGCAGTATTTT. It codes for CSVSPGIELDTQYF. The chain has TRBV20-1 and TRBJ2-3; unclear D gene. Germline-derived CDR1 and CDR2 are DFQATT and SNEGSKA (reference sequence). V was pared by 7 bases and J by 6 bases, with 20 bases between. This CDR3 has 14 residues.

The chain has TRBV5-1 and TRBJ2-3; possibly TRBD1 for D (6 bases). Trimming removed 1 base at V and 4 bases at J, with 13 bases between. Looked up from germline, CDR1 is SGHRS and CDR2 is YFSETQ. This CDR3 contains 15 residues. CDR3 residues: CASSLLQGMADTQYF. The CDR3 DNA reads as TGCGCCAGCAGCTTGTTACAGGGTATGGCAGATACGCAGTATTTT. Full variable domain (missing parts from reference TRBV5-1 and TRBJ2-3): KAGVTQTPRYLIKTRGQQVTLSCSPISGHRSVSWYQQTPGQGLQFLFEYFSETQRNKGNFPGRFSGRQFSNSRSEMNVSTLELGDSALYLCASSLLQGMADTQYFGPGTRLTVL.

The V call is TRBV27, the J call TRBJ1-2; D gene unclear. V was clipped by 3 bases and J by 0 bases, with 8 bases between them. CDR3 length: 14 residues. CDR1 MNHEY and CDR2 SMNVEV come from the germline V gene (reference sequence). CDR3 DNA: TGTGCCAGCAGTTTCCGCAGATCTAACTATGGCTACACCTTC. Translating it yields CASSFRRSNYGYTF.

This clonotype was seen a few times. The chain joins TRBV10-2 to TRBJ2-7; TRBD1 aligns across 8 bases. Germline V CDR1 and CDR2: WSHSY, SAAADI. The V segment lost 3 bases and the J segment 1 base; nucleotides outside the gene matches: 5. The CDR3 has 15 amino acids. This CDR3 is CASSDPGQASYEQYF. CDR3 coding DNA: TGCGCCAGCAGTGATCCGGGACAGGCTTCCTACGAGCAGTACTTC.

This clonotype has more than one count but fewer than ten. CDR3 protein: CSVDQRAGGYEQYF. In DNA, the CDR3 is TGCAGCGTTGATCAGAGAGCGGGAGGTTACGAGCAGTACTTC. The chain combines TRBV29-1 with TRBJ2-7; TRBD2 aligns across 9 bases. The V and J ends lost 3 bases and 4 bases, in that order; junction bases with no gene match: 7. Germline V lookup: CDR1 SQVTM, CDR2 ANQGSEA. CDR3 length: 14 amino acids.

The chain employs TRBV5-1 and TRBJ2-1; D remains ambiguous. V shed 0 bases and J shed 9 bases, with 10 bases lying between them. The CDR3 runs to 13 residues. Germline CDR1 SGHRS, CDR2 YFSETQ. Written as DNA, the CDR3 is TGCGCCAGCAGCTTGGACTTACCGGGTGAGCAGTTCTTC. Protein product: CASSLDLPGEQFF.

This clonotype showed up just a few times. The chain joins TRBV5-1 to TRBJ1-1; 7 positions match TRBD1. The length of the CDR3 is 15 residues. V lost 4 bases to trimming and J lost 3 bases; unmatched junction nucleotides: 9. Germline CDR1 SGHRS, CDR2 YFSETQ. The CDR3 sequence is CASSPLTGPDTEAFF. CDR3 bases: TGCGCCAGCAGCCCTTTGACAGGGCCCGACACTGAAGCTTTCTTT.

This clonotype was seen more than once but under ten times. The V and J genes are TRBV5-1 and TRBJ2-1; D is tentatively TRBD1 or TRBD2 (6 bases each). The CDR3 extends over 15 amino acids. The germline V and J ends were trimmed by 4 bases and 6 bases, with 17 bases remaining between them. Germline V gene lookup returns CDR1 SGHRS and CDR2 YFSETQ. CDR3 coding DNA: TGCGCCAGCAGCCTCCGAGAGGGGGGCTTCAATGAGCAGTTCTTC. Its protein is CASSLREGGFNEQFF.

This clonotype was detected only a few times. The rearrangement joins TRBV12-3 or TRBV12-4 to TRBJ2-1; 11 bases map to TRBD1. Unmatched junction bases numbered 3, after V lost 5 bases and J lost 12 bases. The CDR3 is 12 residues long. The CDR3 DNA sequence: TGTGCCAGCAGTCAGGGGACAGGGGGGCAGTTCTTC. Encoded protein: CASSQGTGGQFF.

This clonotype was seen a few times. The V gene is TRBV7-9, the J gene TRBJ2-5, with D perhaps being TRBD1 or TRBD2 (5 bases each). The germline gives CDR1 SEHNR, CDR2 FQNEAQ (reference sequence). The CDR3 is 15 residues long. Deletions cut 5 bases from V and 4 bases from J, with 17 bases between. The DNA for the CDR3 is TGTGCCAGCAGCCCGGGACCCTTCATGGGAGAGACCCAGTACTTC. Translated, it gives CASSPGPFMGETQYF. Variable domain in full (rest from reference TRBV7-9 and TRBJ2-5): DTGVSQNPRHKITKRGQNVTFRCDPISEHNRLYWYRQTLGQGPEFLTYFQNEAQLEKSRLLSDRFSAERPKGSFSTLEIQRTEQGDSAMYLCASSPGPFMGETQYFGPGTRLLVL.

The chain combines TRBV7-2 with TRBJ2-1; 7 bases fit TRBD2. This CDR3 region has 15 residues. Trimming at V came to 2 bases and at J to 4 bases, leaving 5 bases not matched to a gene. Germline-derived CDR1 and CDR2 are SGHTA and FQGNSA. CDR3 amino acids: CASSLLAEVYNEQFF. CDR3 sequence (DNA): TGTGCCAGCAGCTTACTAGCGGAGGTATACAATGAGCAGTTCTTC.

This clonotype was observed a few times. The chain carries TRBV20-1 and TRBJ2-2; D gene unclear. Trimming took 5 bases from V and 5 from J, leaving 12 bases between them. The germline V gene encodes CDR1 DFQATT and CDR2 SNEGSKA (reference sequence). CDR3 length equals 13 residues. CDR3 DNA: TGCAGTGCTGAGATCAGACCGACCGGGGAGCTGTTTTTT. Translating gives CSAEIRPTGELFF.

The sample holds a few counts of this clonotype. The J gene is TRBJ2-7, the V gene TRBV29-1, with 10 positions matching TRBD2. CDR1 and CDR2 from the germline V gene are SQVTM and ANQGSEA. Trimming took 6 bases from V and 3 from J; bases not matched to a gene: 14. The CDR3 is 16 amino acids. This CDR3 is CSVTPEASGSIYEQYF. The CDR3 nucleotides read TGCAGCGTAACCCCGGAAGCTAGCGGGAGTATCTACGAGCAGTACTTC.

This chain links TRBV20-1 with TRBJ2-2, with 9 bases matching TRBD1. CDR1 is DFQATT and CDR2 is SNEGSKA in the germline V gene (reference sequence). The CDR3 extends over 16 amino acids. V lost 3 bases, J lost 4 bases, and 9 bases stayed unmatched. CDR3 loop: CSARVFGTGPTGELFF. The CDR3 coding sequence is TGCAGTGCTAGGGTTTTTGGGACAGGGCCCACCGGGGAGCTGTTTTTT.

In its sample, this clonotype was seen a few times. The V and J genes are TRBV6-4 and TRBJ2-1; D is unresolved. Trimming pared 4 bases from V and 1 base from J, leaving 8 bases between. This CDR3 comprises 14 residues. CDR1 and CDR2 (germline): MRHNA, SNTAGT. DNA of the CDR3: TGTGCCAGCAGTGTGGAACTTTCCTACAATGAGCAGTTCTTC. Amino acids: CASSVELSYNEQFF.

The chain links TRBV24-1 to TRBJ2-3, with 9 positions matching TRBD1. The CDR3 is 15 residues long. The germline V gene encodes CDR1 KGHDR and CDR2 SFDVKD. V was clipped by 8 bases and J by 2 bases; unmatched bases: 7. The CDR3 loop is CATKVGTGPTDTQYF. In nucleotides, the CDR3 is TGTGCCACCAAAGTTGGGACAGGGCCCACAGATACGCAGTATTTT.

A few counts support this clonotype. CDR3: CASSQAGGIEQFF. Written as DNA, the CDR3 is TGTGCCAGCAGCCAGGCGGGGGGCATTGAGCAGTTCTTC. The chain joins TRBV3-1 to TRBJ2-1; 8 nucleotides line up with TRBD2. Germline V gene sequence: CDR1 LGHDT, CDR2 YNNKEL (reference sequence). V lost 3 bases, J lost 9 bases, and 4 bases stayed unmatched. CDR3 length equals 13 residues.

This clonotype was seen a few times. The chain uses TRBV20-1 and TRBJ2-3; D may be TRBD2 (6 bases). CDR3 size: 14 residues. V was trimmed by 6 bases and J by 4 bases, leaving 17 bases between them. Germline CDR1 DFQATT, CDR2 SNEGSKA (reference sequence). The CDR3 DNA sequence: TGCAGTGCGAAGTCGGACGGGAGATCAGATACGCAGTATTTT. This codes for CSAKSDGRSDTQYF.

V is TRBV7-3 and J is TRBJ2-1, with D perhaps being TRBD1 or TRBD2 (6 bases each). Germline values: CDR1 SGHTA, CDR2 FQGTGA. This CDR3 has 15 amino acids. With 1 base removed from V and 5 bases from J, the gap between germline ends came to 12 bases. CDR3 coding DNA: TGTGCCAGCAGCTTAAAGGGGGGAGTTAACAATGAGCAGTTCTTC. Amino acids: CASSLKGGVNNEQFF.

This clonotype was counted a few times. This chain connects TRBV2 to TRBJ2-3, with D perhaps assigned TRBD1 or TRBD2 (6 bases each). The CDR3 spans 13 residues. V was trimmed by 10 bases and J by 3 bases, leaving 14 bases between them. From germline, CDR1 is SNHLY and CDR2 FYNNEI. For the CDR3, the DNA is TGTGCCATCCTTCGGGGGCGGACAGATACGCAGTATTTT. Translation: CAILRGRTDTQYF.

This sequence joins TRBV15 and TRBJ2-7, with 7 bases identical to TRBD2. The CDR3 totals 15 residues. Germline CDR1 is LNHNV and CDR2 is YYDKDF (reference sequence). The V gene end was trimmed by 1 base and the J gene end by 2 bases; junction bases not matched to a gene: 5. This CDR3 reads CATSRGGLAAYEQYF. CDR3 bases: TGTGCCACCAGCAGAGGAGGGCTAGCGGCCTACGAGCAGTACTTC.

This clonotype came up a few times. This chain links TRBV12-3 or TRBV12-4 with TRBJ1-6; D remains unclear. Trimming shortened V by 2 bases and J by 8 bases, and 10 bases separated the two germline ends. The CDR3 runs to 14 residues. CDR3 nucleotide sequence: TGTGCCAGCAGTTTAAGAGGAAAAGATTCACCCCTCCACTTT. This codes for CASSLRGKDSPLHF.

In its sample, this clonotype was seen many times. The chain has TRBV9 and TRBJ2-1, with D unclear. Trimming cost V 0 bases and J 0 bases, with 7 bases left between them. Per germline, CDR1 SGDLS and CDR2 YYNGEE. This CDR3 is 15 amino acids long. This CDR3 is CASSVGLSSYNEQFF. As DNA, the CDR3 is TGTGCCAGCAGCGTAGGACTGAGCTCCTACAATGAGCAGTTCTTC.

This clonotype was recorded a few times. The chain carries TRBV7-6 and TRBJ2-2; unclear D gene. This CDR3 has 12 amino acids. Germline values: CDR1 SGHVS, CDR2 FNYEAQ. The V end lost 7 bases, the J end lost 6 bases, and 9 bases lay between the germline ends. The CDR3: CASILGPGELFF. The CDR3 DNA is TGTGCCAGCATATTAGGCCCCGGGGAGCTGTTTTTT.

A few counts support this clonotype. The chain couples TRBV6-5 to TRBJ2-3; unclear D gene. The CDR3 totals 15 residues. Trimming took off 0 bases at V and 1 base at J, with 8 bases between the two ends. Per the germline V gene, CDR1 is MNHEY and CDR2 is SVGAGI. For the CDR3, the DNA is TGTGCCAGCAGTTACTCGGGCGTCGGCACAGATACGCAGTATTTT. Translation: CASSYSGVGTDTQYF.